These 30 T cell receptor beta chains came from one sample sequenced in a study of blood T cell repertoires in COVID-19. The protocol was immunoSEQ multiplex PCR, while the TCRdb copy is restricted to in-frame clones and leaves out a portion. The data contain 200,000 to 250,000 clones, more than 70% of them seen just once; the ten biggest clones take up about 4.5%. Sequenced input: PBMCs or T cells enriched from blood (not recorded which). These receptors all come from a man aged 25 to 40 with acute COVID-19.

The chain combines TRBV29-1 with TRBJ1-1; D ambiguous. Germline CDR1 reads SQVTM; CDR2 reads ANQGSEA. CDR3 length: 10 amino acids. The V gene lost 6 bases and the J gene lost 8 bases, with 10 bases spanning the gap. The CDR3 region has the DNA TGCAGCGTGGGCCCTAGCGAAGCTTTCTTT. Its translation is CSVGPSEAFF.

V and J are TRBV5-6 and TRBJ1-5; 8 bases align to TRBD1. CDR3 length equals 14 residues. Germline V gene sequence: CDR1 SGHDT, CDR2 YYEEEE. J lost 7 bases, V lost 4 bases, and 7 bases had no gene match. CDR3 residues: CASSRSGGGQPQHF. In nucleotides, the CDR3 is TGTGCCAGCAGCCGATCAGGGGGCGGACAGCCCCAGCATTTT.

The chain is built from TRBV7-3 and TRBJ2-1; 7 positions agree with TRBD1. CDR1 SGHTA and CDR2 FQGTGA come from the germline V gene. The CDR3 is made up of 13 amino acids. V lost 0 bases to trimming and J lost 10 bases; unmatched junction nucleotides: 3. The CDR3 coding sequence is TGTGCCAGCAGCTTAACAGGGGGCAGGGAGCAGTTCTTC. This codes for CASSLTGGREQFF.

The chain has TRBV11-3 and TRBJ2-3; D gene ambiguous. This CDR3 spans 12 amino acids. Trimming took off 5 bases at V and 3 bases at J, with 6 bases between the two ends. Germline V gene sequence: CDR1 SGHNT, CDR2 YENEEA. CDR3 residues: CASSESTDTQYF. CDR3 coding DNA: TGTGCCAGCAGCGAGAGTACAGATACGCAGTATTTT.

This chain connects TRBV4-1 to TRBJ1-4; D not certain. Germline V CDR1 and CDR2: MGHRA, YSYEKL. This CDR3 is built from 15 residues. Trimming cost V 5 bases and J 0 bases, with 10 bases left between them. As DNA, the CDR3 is TGCGCCAGCAGCGGACTGGCTTCAACTAATGAAAAACTGTTTTTT. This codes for CASSGLASTNEKLFF.

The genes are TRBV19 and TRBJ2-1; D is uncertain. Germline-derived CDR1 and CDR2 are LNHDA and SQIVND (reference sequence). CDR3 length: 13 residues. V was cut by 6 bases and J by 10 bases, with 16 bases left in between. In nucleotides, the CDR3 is TGTGCCAGTAGCCCGACAATCTTTTTAGAGCAGTTCTTC. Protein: CASSPTIFLEQFF.

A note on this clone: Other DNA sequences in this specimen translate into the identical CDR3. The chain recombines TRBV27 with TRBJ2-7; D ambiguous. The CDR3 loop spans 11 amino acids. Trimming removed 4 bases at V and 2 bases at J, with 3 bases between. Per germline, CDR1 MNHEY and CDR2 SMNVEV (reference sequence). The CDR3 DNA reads TGTGCCAGCAGTTCTACCTACGAGCAGTACTTC. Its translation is CASSSTYEQYF.

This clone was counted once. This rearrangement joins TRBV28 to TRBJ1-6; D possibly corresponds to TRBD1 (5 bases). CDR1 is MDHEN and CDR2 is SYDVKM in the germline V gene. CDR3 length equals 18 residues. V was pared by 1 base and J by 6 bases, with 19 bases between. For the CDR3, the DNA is TGTGCCAGCAGTTTATTAGGCGTGGCGGGGGTGGTTAATTCACCCCTCCACTTT. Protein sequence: CASSLLGVAGVVNSPLHF.

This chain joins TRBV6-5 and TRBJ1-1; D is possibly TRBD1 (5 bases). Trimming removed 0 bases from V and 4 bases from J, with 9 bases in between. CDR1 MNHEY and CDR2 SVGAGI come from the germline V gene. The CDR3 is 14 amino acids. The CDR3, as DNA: TGTGCCAGCAGTTACTCGGGGGGACTCACTGAAGCTTTCTTT. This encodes CASSYSGGLTEAFF.

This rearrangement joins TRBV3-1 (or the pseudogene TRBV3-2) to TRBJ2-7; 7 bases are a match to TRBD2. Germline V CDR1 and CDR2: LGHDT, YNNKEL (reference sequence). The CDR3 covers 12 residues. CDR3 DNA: TGTGCCAGCAGCATCCGGGGGGAACGGCCTTCTGTC. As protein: CASSIRGERPSV.

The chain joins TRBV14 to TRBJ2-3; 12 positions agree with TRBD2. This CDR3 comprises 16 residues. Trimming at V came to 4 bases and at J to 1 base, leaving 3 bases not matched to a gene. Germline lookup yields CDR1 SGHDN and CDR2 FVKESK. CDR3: CASSLRTSGGTDTQYF. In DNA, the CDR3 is TGTGCCAGCAGCCTAAGGACTAGCGGGGGCACAGATACGCAGTATTTT.

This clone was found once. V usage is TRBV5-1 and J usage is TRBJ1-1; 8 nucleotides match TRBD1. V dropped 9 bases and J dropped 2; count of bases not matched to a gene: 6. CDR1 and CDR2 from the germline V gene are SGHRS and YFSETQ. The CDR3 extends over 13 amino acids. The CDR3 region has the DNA TGCGCCACCTCCACAGGGGGAAACACTGAAGCTTTCTTT. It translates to CATSTGGNTEAFF.

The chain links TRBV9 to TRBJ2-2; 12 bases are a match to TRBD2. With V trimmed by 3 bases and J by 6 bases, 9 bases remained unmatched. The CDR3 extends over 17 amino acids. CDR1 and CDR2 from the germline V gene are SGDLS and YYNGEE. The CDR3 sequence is CASSESTSGGRAGELFF. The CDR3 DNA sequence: TGTGCCAGCAGCGAATCAACTAGCGGGGGGCGAGCCGGGGAGCTGTTTTTT.

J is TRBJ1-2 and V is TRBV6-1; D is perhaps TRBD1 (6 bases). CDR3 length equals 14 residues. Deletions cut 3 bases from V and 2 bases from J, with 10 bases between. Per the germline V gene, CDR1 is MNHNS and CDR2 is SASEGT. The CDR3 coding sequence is TGTGCCAGCAGTGAGGACAGTGGGAACTATGGCTACACCTTC. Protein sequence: CASSEDSGNYGYTF.

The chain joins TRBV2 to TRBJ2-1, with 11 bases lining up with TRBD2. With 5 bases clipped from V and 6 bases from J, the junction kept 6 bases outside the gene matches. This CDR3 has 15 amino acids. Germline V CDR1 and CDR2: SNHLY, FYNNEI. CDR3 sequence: CASSWLAGGRNEQFF. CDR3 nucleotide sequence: TGTGCCAGCAGTTGGTTAGCGGGGGGGCGCAATGAGCAGTTCTTC.

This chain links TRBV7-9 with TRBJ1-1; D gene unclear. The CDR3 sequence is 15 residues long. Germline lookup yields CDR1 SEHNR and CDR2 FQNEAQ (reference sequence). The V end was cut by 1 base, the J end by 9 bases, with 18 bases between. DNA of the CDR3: TGTGCCAGCAGCTTAGTCAGATCACCTGTGTGGCAAGCTTTCTTT. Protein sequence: CASSLVRSPVWQAFF.

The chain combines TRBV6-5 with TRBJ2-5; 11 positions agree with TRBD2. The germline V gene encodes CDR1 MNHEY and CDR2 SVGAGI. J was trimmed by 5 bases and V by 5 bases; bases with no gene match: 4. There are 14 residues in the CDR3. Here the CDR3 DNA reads TGTGCCAGCAGTCTAGCGGGGGGTGGGGAGACCCAGTACTTC. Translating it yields CASSLAGGGETQYF.

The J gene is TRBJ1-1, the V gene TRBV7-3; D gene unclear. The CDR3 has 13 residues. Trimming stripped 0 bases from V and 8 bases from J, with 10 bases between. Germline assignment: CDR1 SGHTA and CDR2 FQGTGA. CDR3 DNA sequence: TGTGCCAGCAGCTTAACGTCGGGAAGGGAAGCTTTCTTT. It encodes CASSLTSGREAFF.

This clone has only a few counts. The CDR3 DNA is TGCGCCAGCAGCGACGGACAGTTCAGTTCACCCCTCCACTTT. Protein: CASSDGQFSSPLHF. The chain carries TRBV5-1 and TRBJ1-6; possible D gene TRBD1, 6 bases. Germline values: CDR1 SGHRS, CDR2 YFSETQ. V was shortened by 4 bases and J by 9 bases, with 14 bases between the two germline ends. The CDR3 runs 14 residues.

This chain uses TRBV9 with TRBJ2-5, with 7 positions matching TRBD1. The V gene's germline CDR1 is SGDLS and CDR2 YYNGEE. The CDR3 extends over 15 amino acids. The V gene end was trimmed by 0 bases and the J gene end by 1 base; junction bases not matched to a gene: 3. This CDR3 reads CASSVEWDSQETQYF. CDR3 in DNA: TGTGCCAGCAGCGTAGAATGGGACAGCCAAGAGACCCAGTACTTC.

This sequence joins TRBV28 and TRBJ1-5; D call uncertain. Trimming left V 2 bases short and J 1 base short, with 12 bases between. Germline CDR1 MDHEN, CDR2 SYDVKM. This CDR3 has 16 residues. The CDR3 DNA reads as TGTGCCAGCAGTTTAGACCCCGGGTTGAGCAATCAGCCCCAGCATTTT. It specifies CASSLDPGLSNQPQHF.

The CDR3 bases are TGCGCCAGCAGCCGAGGGACAGGGCTCTACGAGCAGTACTTC. Encoded protein: CASSRGTGLYEQYF. The chain carries TRBV10-2 and TRBJ2-7; 9 bases map to TRBD1. The CDR3 consists of 14 residues. Germline lookup yields CDR1 WSHSY and CDR2 SAAADI. The V segment lost 6 bases and the J segment 3 bases; nucleotides outside the gene matches: 6.

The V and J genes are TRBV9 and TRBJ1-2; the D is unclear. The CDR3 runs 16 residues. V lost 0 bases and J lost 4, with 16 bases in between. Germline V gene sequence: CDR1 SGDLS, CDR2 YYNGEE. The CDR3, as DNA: TGTGCCAGCAGCGTAGAGATTGTGGCAGGCTTCTATGGCTACACCTTC. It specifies CASSVEIVAGFYGYTF. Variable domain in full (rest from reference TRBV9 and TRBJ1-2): DSGVTQTPKHLITATGQRVTLRCSPRSGDLSVYWYQQSLDQGLQFLIQYYNGEERAKGNILERFSAQQFPDLHSELNLSSLELGDSALYFCASSVEIVAGFYGYTFGSGTRLTVV.

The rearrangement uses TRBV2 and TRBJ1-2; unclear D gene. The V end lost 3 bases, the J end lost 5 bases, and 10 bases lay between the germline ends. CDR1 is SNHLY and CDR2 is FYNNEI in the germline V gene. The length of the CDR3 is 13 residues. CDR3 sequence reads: CASSERQLYGYTF. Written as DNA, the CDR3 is TGTGCCAGCAGTGAGCGGCAGTTATATGGCTACACCTTC.

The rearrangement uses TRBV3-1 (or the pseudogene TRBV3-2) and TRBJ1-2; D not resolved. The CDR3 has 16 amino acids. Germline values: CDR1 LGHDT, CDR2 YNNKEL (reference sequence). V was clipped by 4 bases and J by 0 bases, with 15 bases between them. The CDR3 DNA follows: TGTGCCAGCAGCCTCCTGGGAGATCTCTCTAACTATGGCTACACCTTC. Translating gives CASSLLGDLSNYGYTF.

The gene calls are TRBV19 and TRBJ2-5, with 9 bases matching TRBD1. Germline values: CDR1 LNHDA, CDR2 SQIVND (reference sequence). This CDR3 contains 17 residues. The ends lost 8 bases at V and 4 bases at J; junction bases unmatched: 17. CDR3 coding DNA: TGTGCCAGTCTTTCCGGGACAGGGCCAACTAGAGTAGAGACCCAGTACTTC. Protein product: CASLSGTGPTRVETQYF.

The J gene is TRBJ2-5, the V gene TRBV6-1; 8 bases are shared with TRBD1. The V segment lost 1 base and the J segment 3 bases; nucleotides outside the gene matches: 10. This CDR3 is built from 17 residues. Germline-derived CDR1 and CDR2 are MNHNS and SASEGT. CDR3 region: CASSEDRGRVTEETQYF. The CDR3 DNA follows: TGTGCCAGCAGTGAAGACAGGGGGAGAGTAACAGAAGAGACCCAGTACTTC.

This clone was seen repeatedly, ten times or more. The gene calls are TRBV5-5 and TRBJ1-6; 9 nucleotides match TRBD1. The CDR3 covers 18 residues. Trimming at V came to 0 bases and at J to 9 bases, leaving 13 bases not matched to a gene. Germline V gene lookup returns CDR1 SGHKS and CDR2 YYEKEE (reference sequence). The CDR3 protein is CASSLVFRDRVIPSPLHF. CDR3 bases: TGTGCCAGCAGCTTGGTTTTCAGGGACAGGGTGATCCCTTCACCCCTCCACTTT.

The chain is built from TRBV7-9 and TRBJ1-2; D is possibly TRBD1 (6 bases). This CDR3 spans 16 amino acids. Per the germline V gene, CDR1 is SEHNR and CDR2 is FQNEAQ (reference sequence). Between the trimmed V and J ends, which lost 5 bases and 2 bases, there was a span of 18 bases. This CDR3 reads CASSALIGGSNYGYTF. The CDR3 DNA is TGTGCCAGCAGCGCCCTGATAGGGGGTTCGAACTATGGCTACACCTTC. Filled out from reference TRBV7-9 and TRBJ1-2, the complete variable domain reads DTGVSQNPRHKITKRGQNVTFRCDPISEHNRLYWYRQTLGQGPEFLTYFQNEAQLEKSRLLSDRFSAERPKGSFSTLEIQRTEQGDSAMYLCASSALIGGSNYGYTFGSGTRLTVV.

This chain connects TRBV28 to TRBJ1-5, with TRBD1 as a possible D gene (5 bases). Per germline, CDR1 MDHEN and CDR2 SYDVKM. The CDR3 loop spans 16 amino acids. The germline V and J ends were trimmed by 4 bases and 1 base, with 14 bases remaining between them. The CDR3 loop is CASSSSGQGSNQPQHF. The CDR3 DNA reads TGTGCCAGCAGTTCCTCGGGTCAGGGAAGCAATCAGCCCCAGCATTTT.